The text below deals with one TCR beta chain. The antigen remains unidentified. Germline V CDR1 and CDR2: SGHTA, FQGNSA. The length of the CDR3 is 18 residues. The V end was cut by 4 bases, the J end by 0 bases, with 16 bases between. This entry comes from a study of T cells after yellow fever vaccination. They built TCR cDNA with 5'RACE template switching, a step that put in a universal primer site and UMIs. TCRdb analysed the 5' RACE reads with MiXCR anew, one entry per CDR3 protein. The sample contains more than 200,000 distinct CDR3 sequences, approximately 3.5% of which appear only once. Study results and limitations: Boosting was followed by the reappearance of most primary-vaccination clones (approximately 97% CD4, 88% CD8). Only a minor proportion of clonotypes was detected across both CD4 and CD8 compartments.

This clonotype was sampled from a man younger than 35 who received the YFV17D yellow fever vaccine. The chain employs TRBV7-2 and TRBJ2-6, with a tentative D call TRBD1 (6 bases). The input for sequencing was PBMCs, taken 15 days after the yellow fever booster vaccination. This chain's CDR3 is CASSSTGLSSSGANVLTF. Written as DNA, the CDR3 is TGTGCCAGCAGCTCCACAGGGCTCTCTAGCTCTGGGGCCAACGTCCTGACTTTC.